This TCR beta chain derives from a study of radiation and T cells in renal cell carcinoma. Regarding the study as a whole: From baseline, blood top tumor clonotypes peaked at 2 weeks post-radiation.

With respect to this clone: Its antigen is still unknown.

TCRdb keeps only in-frame clones here, not all; method: immunoSEQ multiplex PCR. The sample shows about 130,000 clones, roughly 84% of them seen only once. Time point given: baseline pretreatment blood. The treatment was: 15 Gy SBRT to primary tumor, nephrectomy 4 weeks later. V gave up 6 bases and J gave up 4 bases, with 1 base separating them. The CDR3 runs to 10 residues. Germline CDR1 SGDLS, CDR2 YYNGEE. The chain recombines TRBV9 with TRBJ2-2; D is undetermined. This clonotype was obtained from a woman in her forties or fifties with renal cell carcinoma. Specimen: blood, collected from a patient whose treatment included radiotherapy and nephrectomy. As DNA, the CDR3 is TGTGCCAGCATCACCGGGGAGCTGTTTTTT. Its translation: CASITGELFF.